Included here is one T cell receptor (beta chain) sequence, with context. This clone's antigen is unknown. No quality values exist for individual bases; no much larger clone is one base distant. Enrollment in ICON was initiated in April 2016, and the last patient was enrolled in 2018. From a subcohort of 75 to 90 patients, fresh tumor and matched uninvolved tissue were collected for in-depth immune analyses, including TCR sequencing. TCR sequencing was performed on DNA isolated from bulk tissue, without cell sorting. V is cut by 3 bases and J by 1 base, and the space between the germline ends is 9 bases. CDR1 ENHRY and CDR2 SYGVKD are derived from the germline V gene. Its CDR3 holds 14 amino acids, cysteine through phenylalanine. The CDR3 DNA has 42 bases and is translated from base 1. TCR sequencing with the immunoSEQ assay provided the T-cell fraction in tumor and uninvolved lung tissue. The paper's processing steps were these. For survival analysis, patients were split into high (upper tertile) and low (lower two tertiles) T-cell fraction groups and compared by log-rank test. A signed-rank test was used to check for differences in T-cell fraction between paired tumor and uninvolved lung. In TCRdb, the immuneACCESS table is reduced to in-frame sequences with V and J assigned. These tables do not hold every clone; where another copy was compared, an unresolved V gene accounts for under half, and the others remain unexplained. V and J calls and clone size are given by that table; D and trimming were obtained from the DNA. Across this sample there are about 8,400 clones, with under 85% seen only once. The ten largest clones capture 4% to 5.5% of the sample.

This sample is drawn from a study of tumor-infiltrating lymphocytes in localized non-small cell lung cancer (dated by TCRdb to about 2021). With regard to the full study: Several histologies were represented in the cohort, which also included both smokers and never-smokers as well as patients whose samples were collected after neoadjuvant chemotherapy. From each patient came resected tumor tissue plus uninvolved lung tissue from that same patient, and the uninvolved lung tissue was described as non-adjacent to the tumor. Alongside flow cytometry, multiplex immunofluorescence, RNA-seq, exome sequencing and proteomics, TCR sequencing was applied to the same patients as one of several integrated assays. In total, the ICON cohort consisted of over a hundred surgical patients with localized non-small cell lung cancer who had their tumors resected. A total of fewer than 65 patients were included in the paired tumor versus uninvolved lung comparison of immunoSEQ T-cell fraction.

The paper's findings and limits, for the study overall: Higher T cell infiltration in tumors than in uninvolved lung tissue was supported by TCRbeta sequencing, consistent with immunofluorescence CD3 counts. No association of tumor T-cell fraction from TCR sequencing with recurrence-free survival was found (p = 0.61). Different pieces of the same tissue were used for different assays, so technical variation could not be separated from intratumor heterogeneity. The TCR-derived T-cell fraction showed no difference between the flow cytometry-defined immunotypes IM1 (good prognosis) and IM2 (poor prognosis). Assay coverage differed among patients according to how much tissue was available, so only a subset of the cohort had TCR sequencing.

Material: lung tumor tissue. The TCR sequence derives from a human donor with non-small cell lung cancer. The sequence is built from TRBV10-3 and TRBJ2-5, and perhaps TRBD1 as D gene, on 6 matching bases. CDR3 protein: CAISDRTVQETQYF. The bases read TGTGCCATCAGTGATAGGACAGTCCAAGAGACCCAGTACTTC.